This TCR beta chain was identified during a study of graft-versus-host responses after intestinal transplantation. The overall study: All recipients got anti-thymocyte globulin induction, then tacrolimus and steroids for roughly three years. Study results and limitations: Early post-transplant declines in HvG were associated with peak levels of circulating GvH clones. There were GvH clones found in recipient marrow, and some of them appeared first in ileum or blood. Allograft graft-versus-host to host-versus-graft clonal ratios ran high in patients with graft-donor T cell macrochimerism.

CDR3 size: 15 residues. Germline lookup yields CDR1 LGHNA and CDR2 YSLEER. Trimming removed 0 bases from V and 3 bases from J, with 12 bases in between. Produced via immunoSEQ multiplex PCR; TCRdb's table is partial and in-frame only. The sample holds about 120,000 clones, roughly 95% seen once. The count of this clone is one. The target antigen is unknown. V usage is TRBV4-3 and J usage is TRBJ2-7, with a tentative D call TRBD2 (6 bases). The TCR originated in a human donor who received an intestinal transplant. The sample here was unstimulated CD8+ T cells sorted from spleen or lymph node cells, taken before intestinal transplant. The CDR3 loop reads CASSQDRGTVYEQYF. The CDR3 DNA reads as TGCGCCAGCAGCCAAGATCGAGGGACTGTCTACGAGCAGTACTTC.